The clone carrying this T cell receptor (beta chain) was observed at least ten times. Its antigen is unidentified. This entry is derived from a study of neurological immune-mediated disorders. Points from the study as a whole: In HTLV-1-associated myelopathy, TCR clonal expansion was greatest, and in multiple sclerosis it was least, below healthy controls. Across subjects, expanded clones had no CDR3 amino acid sequences in common, pointing to private repertoires in all groups. A possible signature appeared as one related-CDR3 cluster, in which phylogenetic grouping placed the repertoires of 18 of 34 multiple sclerosis patients.

The CDR3 runs to 12 residues. Between the trimmed V and J ends, which lost 10 bases and 2 bases, there was a span of 11 bases. The cDNA was produced through 5'RACE with 10-nucleotide random UMIs. Each CDR3 protein gets one entry after TCRdb re-called the 5' RACE reads with MiXCR. The sample has 110,000 or so distinct CDR3 sequences; 3% to 3.5% are singletons. The chain links TRBV12-3 or TRBV12-4 to TRBJ2-5, with D unresolved. This clonotype was sampled from a woman in her twenties or thirties with multiple sclerosis. The sample consisted of PBMCs. Here the CDR3 DNA reads TGTGCCACCAAAGGCGGTCAAGAGACCCAGTACTTC. Translated, it gives CATKGGQETQYF.